This TCR beta chain was captured by sequencing in a study of blood T cell repertoires in COVID-19. The V and J ends lost 1 base and 4 bases respectively, with 14 bases between them. Germline lookup yields CDR1 MDHEN and CDR2 SYDVKM. CDR3 length: 16 residues. In the 2 weeks before study entry, exposed participants met a COVID-19 case, which was PCR-confirmed or clinician-diagnosed. The method was immunoSEQ multiplex PCR; TCRdb's version includes in-frame clones alone and lacks a portion of them. The sample shows 250,000 or so clones, approximately 88% of them seen only once. This clone was counted between two and nine times.

The chain recombines TRBV28 with TRBJ1-3; D call uncertain. This TCR was sampled from a woman aged 40 to 49 who had been exposed to COVID-19. The specimen sequenced was PBMCs or T cells enriched from blood (not recorded which). CDR3 in DNA: TGTGCCAGCAGTTTATTAGCGGACCCCCGAGGAAACACCATATATTTT. The encoded protein is CASSLLADPRGNTIYF.